This T cell receptor beta chain was recorded in a study of shared clonotypes between healthy human individuals. Sequencing was performed with immunoSEQ multiplex PCR; in TCRdb, only in-frame clones are kept and a portion is missing. Of just over 2,000,000 clones in the sample, 90% to 95% were seen once. Trimming shortened V by 3 bases and J by 4 bases, and 14 bases separated the two germline ends. Germline values: CDR1 ENHRY, CDR2 SYGVKD. The length of the CDR3 is 15 residues. The material sequenced was naive CD4+ T cells sorted from blood. Stated subset: CD45RA+ positively selected. This chain joins TRBV10-3 and TRBJ2-3; D possibly uses TRBD1 or TRBD2 (5 bases each). The receptor comes from a young man in good health. The CDR3 region has the DNA TGTGCCATCAGTGATGGGGGAGCGGTGGCAGATACGCAGTATTTT. Protein product: CAISDGGAVADTQYF.